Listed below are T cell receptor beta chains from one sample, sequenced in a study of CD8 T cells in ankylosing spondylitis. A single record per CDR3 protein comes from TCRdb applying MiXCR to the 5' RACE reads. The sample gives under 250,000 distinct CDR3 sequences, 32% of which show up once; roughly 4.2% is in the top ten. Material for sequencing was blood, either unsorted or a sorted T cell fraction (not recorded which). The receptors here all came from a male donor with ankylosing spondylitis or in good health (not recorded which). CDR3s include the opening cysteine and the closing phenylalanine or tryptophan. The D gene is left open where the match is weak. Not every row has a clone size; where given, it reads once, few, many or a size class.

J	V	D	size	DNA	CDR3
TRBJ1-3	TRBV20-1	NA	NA	TGCAGTGCTAGACCCGTATTCTCTGGAAACACCATATATTTT	CSARPVFSGNTIYF
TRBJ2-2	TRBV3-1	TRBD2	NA	TGTGCCAGCAGCCCCCTAGCGGGGCTTATTGCCGGGGAGCTGTTTTTT	CASSPLAGLIAGELFF
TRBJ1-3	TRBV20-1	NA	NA	TGCAGTGCCGGAGTGAAAGAGGGAAACACCATATATTTT	CSAGVKEGNTIYF
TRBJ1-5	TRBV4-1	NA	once	TGCGCCAGCAGCCTCCTGGCCGGCCCAGATAGTCAGCCCCAGCATTTT	CASSLLAGPDSQPQHF
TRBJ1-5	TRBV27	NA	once	TGTGCCAGCAGCTACACTGTTTCTTCGGGACAGCCCCAGCATTTT	CASSYTVSSGQPQHF
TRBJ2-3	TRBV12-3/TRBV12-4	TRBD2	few	TGTGCCAGCAGGTCTAGCGGAGAGAGCACAGATACGCAGTATTTT	CASRSSGESTDTQYF
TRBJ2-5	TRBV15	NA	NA	TGTGCCACCAGCAGAGGCGGCAGCCAAGAGACCCAGTACTTC	CATSRGGSQETQYF
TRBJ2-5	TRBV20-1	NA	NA	TGCAGTGTCAGGGGGGGAGTCAAAGGGACCCAGTACTTC	CSVRGGVKGTQYF
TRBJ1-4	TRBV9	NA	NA	TGTGCCAGCAGCCGAACCTCGGACGGGGGTGAAAAACTGTTTTTT	CASSRTSDGGEKLFF
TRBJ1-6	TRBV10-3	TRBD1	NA	TGTGCCATCAGCGAACAGGGGGCGCGTCGTAATTCACCCCTCCACTTT	CAISEQGARRNSPLHF
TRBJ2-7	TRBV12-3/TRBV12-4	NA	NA	TGTGCCAGCAGAAGACAGGGAGGGCTCTACGAGCAGTACTTC	CASRRQGGLYEQYF
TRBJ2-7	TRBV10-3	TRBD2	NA	TGTGCCATCAGTGAGTCGCTAGGACTAGCGGGGGGCAGACAAGAGCAGTACTTC	CAISESLGLAGGRQEQYF
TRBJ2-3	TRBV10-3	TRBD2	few	TGTGCCATCAGTGGGGGACTAGGGGTGATGGATACGCAGTATTTT	CAISGGLGVMDTQYF
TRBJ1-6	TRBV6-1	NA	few	TGTGCCAGCAGCAAACAGGGACTAGCCAGTTCACCCCTCCACTTT	CASSKQGLASSPLHF
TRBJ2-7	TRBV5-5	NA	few	TGTGCCAGCAGCTTGACAGGGAAGACCTACGAGCAGTACTTC	CASSLTGKTYEQYF
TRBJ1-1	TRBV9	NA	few	TGTGCCAGCAGCGCAGACAACCTGAACACTGAAGCTTTCTTT	CASSADNLNTEAFF
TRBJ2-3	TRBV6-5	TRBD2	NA	TGTGCCAGCAGTTACGTAGCGGGGGGGACAGATACGCAGTATTTT	CASSYVAGGTDTQYF
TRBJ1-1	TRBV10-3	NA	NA	TGTGCCATCAGTCCCGACAGGAACACTGAAGCTTTCTTT	CAISPDRNTEAFF
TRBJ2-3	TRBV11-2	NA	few	TGTGCCAGCAGCTTTGGGACCAGGGCGGGCACAGATACGCAGTATTTT	CASSFGTRAGTDTQYF
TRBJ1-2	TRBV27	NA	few	TGTGCCAGCAGCAAAGGGTGGACTGGCTATGGCTACACCTTC	CASSKGWTGYGYTF
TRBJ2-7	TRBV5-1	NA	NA	TGCGCCAGCACGGACCTGGACCACTCCTACGAGCAGTACTTC	CASTDLDHSYEQYF
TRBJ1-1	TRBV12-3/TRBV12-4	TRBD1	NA	TGTGCCAGCAGTCCAGGGACAGGGTTGTCGTCTGAAGCTTTCTTT	CASSPGTGLSSEAFF
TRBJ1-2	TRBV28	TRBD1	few	TGTGCCAGCAGCCTACAGGGGGTATCGTCTGGCTACACCTTC	CASSLQGVSSGYTF
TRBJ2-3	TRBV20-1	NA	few	TGCAGTGCGGTTAGAGGGACTCCTAGCACAGATACGCAGTATTTT	CSAVRGTPSTDTQYF
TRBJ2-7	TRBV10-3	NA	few	TGTGCCATCAGTGAGAGGGGGTCCGACGAGCAGTACTTC	CAISERGSDEQYF
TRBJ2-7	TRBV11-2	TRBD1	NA	TGTGCCAGCAGCTTAGGGACAGGGGGACACGAGCAGTACTTC	CASSLGTGGHEQYF
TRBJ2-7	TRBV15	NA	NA	TGTGCCACCAGCAGAGGGGACGATTTCTATCCCTACGAGCAGTACTTC	CATSRGDDFYPYEQYF
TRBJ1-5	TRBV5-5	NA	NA	TGTGCCAGCAGCGTTTTAATAGGGCAGGCGGGCAATCAGCCCCAGCATTTT	CASSVLIGQAGNQPQHF
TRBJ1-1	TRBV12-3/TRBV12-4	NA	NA	TGTGCCAGCAGTTTAGGGCACGTGAACACTGAAGCTTTCTTT	CASSLGHVNTEAFF
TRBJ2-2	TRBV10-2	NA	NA	TGCGCCAGCAGTGCGGAGGGGAGGAACACCGGGGAGCTGTTTTTT	CASSAEGRNTGELFF
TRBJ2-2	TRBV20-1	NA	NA	TGCAGTGTGGGGGGGCTATACACCGGGGAGCTGTTTTTT	CSVGGLYTGELFF
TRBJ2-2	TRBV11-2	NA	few	TGTGCTACTACTTCCGGGGTGAACACCGGGGAGCTGTTTTTT	CATTSGVNTGELFF
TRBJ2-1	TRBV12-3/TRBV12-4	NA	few	TGTGCCAGCAGGTCGTGGAGGGGCGTATACAATGAGCAGTTCTTC	CASRSWRGVYNEQFF
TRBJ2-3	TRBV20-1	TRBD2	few	TGCAGTGCTAGAGATCTCTTTGAAGCGGGAGGCACAGATACGCAGTATTTT	CSARDLFEAGGTDTQYF
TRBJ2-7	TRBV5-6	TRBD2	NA	TGTGCCAGCAGCTTAACCAGGCGGGGGGGTGGCTACGAGCAGTACTTC	CASSLTRRGGGYEQYF
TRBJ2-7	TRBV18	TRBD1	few	TGTGCCAGCTCACCCTGGACAGGGGGCGTAGGCTACGAGCAGTACTTC	CASSPWTGGVGYEQYF
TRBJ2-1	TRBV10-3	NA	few	TGTGCCACCGCGCCCACCTACAATGAGCAGTTCTTC	CATAPTYNEQFF
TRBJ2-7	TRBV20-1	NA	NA	TGCAGTGCAACTCCTGCCAGGACCCTCTCCTACGAGCAGTACTTC	CSATPARTLSYEQYF
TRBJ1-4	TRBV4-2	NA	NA	TGTGCCAGCAGCCAAGATTTGGCAGGGCCATTTAATGAAAAACTGTTTTTT	CASSQDLAGPFNEKLFF
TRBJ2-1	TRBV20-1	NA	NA	TGCAGTGCTAGCGGGGGCGCCCAGGACTACAATGAGCAGTTCTTC	CSASGGAQDYNEQFF
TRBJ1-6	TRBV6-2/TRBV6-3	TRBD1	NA	TGTGCCAGCAGTTCTCCCTATTTTTCAGGGGGAAGCTCCTATAATTCACCCCTCCACTTT	CASSSPYFSGGSSYNSPLHF
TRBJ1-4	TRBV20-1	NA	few	TGCAGTGCTAGAGGGGGCGCGGGGGAAAAACTGTTTTTT	CSARGGAGEKLFF
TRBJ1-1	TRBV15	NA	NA	TGTGCCACCAGCACCGCACAGGCCATGAACACTGAAGCTTTCTTT	CATSTAQAMNTEAFF
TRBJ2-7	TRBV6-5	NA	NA	TGTGCCAGCAGTTATGGGGGAACTAGCTCCTACGAGCAGTACTTC	CASSYGGTSSYEQYF
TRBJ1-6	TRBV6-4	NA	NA	TGTGATCAGGGACACCTGACTTCACCCCTCCACTTT	CDQGHLTSPLHF
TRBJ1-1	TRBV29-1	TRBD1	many	TGCAGCGTGGGACAGCTGAACACTGAAGCTTTCTTT	CSVGQLNTEAFF
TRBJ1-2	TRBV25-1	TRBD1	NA	TGTGCCAGCAGCGAAGGGACAGGGGGCCATCGGGGCTATGGCTACACCTTC	CASSEGTGGHRGYGYTF
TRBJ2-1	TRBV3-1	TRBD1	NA	TGTGCCAGCAGCCAAGTCGGGGACAGGGGGATCGACAATGAGCAGTTCTTC	CASSQVGDRGIDNEQFF
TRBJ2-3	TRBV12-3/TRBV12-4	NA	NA	TGTGCCAGCAGTTTAGATGGGGCAGTCTCTAGCACAGATACGCAGTATTTT	CASSLDGAVSSTDTQYF
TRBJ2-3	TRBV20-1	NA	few	TGCAGTGCTGGTCTCGGGGGCGCGGGCACAGATACGCAGTATTTT	CSAGLGGAGTDTQYF
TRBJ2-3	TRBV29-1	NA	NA	TGCAGCGTCAATCCCAAGTACGCAGATACGCAGTATTTT	CSVNPKYADTQYF
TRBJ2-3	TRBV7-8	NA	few	TGTGCCAGCAGCTTCTCTGGGTCGGGGTCAGATACGCAGTATTTT	CASSFSGSGSDTQYF
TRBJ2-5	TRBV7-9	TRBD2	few	TGTGCCAGCAGCTTAGCGCACGGGGGGTCGTCGACCCAGTACTTC	CASSLAHGGSSTQYF
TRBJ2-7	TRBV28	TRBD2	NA	TGTGCCAGCAGTTTTCTTATGAGGGACTATACCTACGAGCAGTACTTC	CASSFLMRDYTYEQYF